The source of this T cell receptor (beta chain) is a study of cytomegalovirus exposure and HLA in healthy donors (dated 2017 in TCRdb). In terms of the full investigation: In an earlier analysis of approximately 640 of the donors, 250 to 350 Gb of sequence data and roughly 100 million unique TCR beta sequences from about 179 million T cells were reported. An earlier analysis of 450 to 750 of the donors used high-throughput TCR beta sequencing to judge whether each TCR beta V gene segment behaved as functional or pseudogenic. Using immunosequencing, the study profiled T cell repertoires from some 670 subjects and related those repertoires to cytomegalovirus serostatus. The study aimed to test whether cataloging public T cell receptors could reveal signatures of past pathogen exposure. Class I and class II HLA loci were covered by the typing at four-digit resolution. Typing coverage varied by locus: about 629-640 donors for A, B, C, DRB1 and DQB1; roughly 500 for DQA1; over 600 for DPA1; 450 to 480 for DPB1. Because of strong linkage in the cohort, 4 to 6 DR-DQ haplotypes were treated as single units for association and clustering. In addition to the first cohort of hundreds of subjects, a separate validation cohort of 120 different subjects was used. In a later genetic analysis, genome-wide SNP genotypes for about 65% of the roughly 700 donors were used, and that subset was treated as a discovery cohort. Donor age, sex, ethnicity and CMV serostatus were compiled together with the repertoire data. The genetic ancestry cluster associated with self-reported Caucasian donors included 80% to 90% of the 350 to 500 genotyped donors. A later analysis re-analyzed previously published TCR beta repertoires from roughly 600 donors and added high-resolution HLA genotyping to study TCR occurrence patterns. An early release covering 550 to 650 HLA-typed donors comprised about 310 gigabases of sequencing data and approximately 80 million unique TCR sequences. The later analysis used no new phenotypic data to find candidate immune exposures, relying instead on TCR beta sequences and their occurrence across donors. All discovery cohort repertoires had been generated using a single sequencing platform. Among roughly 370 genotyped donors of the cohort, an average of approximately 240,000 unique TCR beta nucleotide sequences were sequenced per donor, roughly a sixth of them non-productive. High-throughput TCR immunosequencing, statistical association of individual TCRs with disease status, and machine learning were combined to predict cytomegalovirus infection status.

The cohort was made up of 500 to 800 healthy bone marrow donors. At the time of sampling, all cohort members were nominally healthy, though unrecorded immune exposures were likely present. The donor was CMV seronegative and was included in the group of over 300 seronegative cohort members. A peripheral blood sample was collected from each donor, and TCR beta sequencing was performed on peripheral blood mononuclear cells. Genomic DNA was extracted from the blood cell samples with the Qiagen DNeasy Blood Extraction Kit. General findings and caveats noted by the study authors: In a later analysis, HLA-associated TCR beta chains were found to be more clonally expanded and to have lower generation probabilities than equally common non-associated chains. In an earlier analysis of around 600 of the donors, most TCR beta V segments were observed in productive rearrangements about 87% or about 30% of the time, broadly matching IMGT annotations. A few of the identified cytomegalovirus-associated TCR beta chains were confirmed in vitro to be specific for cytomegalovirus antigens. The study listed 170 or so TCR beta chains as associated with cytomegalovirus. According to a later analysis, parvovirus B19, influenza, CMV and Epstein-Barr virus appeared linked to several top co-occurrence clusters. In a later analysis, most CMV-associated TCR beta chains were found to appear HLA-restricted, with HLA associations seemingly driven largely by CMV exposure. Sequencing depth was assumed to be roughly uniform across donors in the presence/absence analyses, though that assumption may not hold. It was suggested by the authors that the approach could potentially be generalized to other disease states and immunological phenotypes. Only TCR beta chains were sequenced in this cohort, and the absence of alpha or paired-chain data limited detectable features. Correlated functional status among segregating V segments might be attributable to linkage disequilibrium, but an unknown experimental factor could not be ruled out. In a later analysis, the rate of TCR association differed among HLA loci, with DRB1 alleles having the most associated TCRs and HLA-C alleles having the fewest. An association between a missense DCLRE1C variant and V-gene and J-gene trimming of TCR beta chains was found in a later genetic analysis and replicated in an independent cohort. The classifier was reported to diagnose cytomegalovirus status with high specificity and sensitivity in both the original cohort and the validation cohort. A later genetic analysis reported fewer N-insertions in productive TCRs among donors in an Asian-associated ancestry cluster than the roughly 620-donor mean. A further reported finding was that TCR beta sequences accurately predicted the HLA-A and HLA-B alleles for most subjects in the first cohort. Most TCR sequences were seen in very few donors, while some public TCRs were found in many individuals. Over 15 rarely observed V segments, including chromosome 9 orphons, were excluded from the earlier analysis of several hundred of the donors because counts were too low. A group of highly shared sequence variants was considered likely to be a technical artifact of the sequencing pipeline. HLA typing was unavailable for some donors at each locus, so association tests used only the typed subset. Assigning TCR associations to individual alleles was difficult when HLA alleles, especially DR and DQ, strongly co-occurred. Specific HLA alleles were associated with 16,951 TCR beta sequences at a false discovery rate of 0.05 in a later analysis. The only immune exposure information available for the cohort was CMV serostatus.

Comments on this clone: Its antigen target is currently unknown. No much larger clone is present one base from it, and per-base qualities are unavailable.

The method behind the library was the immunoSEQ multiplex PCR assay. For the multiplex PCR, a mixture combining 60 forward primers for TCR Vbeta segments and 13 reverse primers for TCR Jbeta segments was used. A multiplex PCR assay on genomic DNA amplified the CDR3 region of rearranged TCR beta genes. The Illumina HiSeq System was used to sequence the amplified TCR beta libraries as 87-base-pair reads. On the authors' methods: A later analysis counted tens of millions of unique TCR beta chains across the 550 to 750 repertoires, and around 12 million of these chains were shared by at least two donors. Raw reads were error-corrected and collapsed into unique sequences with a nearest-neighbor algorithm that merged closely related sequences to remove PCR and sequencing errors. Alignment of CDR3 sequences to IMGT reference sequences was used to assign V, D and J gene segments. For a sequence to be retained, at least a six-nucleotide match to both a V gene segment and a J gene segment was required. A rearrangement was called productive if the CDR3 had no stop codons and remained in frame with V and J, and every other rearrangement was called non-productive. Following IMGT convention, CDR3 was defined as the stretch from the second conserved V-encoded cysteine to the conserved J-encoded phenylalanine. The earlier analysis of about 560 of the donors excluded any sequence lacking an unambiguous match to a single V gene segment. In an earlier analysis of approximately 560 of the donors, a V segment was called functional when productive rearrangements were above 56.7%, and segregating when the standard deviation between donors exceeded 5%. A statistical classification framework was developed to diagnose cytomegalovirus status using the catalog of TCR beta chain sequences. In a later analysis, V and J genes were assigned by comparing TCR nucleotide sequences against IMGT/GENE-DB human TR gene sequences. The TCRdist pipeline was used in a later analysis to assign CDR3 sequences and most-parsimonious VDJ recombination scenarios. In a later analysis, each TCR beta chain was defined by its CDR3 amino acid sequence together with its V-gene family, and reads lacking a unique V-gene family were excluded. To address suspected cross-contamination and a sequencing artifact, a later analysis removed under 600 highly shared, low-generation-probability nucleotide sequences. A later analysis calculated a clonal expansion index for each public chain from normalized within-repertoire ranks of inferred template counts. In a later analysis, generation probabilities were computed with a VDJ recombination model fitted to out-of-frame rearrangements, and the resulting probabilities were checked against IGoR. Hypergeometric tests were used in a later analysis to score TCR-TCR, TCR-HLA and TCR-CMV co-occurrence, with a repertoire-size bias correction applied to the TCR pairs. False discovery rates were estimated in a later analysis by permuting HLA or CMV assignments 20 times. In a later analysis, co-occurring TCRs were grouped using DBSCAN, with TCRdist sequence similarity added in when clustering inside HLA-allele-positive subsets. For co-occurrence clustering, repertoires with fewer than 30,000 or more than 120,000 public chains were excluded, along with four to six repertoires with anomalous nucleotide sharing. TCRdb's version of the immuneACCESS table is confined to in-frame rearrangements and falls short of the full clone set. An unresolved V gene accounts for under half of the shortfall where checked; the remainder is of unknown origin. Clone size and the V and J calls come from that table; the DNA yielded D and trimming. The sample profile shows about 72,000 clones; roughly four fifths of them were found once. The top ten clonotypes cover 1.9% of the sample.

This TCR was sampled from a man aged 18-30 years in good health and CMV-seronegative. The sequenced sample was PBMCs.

In nucleotides, the sequence is TGTGCCAGCAGAAACAGGGGACTTGAGCAGTTCTTC. Protein translation: CASRNRGLEQFF. The chain is assembled from TRBV6-1 and TRBJ2-1, and possibly TRBD1, on 7 matching bases. V is cut by 6 bases and J by 9 bases, and the space between the germline ends is 12 bases. The CDR3 starts with the cysteine, ends with the phenylalanine, and has 12 residues. This entry keeps only the CDR3 DNA: 36 bases, framed from base 1. Looking up the germline V gene yields CDR1 MNHNS and CDR2 SASEGT.